A selection of T cell receptor beta chains follows, all from one sample in a study of OX40 agonist ivuxolimab in advanced cancers. This table comes from immunoSEQ multiplex PCR, and its TCRdb copy is limited to in-frame clones, with some not included. The top ten hold around 3.5% of the sample, which has more than 60,000 clones, around four fifths seen once. This sample comprised CD4+ or CD8+ T cells sorted from blood, obtained in a trial of the OX40 agonist ivuxolimab. All receptors come from an adult with an advanced solid tumor such as melanoma, head and neck, liver or kidney cancer. Each CDR3 is given with its conserved first and last residue. A D gene is named only where the DNA matches it firmly. The size entry is marked missing in some rows and otherwise reads once, few, many or a size class.

clone size,D gene,J gene,V gene,CDR3 protein,CDR3 DNA
NA,NA,TRBJ2-2,TRBV6-5,CASSPTLTYGELFF,TGTGCCAGCAGCCCTACCTTGACGTACGGGGAGCTGTTTTTT
NA,NA,TRBJ1-2,TRBV30,CAWSYGGENYGYTF,TGTGCCTGGAGTTATGGGGGGGAGAACTATGGCTACACCTTC
NA,NA,TRBJ1-3,TRBV7-8,CASSLPRATGNTIYF,TGTGCCAGCAGCTTACCTCGGGCTACTGGAAACACCATATATTTT
NA,TRBD1,TRBJ1-4,TRBV28,CASSSPGGVNEKLFF,TGTGCCAGCAGTTCCCCAGGGGGGGTGAATGAAAAACTGTTTTTT
NA,NA,TRBJ2-7,TRBV19,CASSIGAESSYEQYF,TGTGCCAGTAGTATCGGGGCGGAGAGCTCCTACGAGCAGTACTTC
NA,NA,TRBJ1-4,TRBV7-9,CASSLVRDFNEKLFF,TGTGCCAGCAGCCTGGTTAGGGACTTTAATGAAAAACTGTTTTTT
NA,NA,TRBJ1-2,TRBV4-2,CASGHTGTNGYTF,TGTGCCAGCGGCCACACCGGGACAAATGGCTACACCTTC
once,NA,TRBJ1-1,TRBV5-1,CASSLARGIGAEAFF,TGCGCCAGCAGCTTGGCCAGGGGTATAGGCGCTGAAGCTTTCTTT
NA,TRBD2,TRBJ2-5,TRBV5-1,CASSDGGAVETQYF,TGCGCCAGCAGCGACGGGGGGGCCGTTGAGACCCAGTACTTC
once,NA,TRBJ2-3,TRBV5-4,CASSFRLDAGTDTQYF,TGTGCCAGCAGCTTCCGACTAGACGCCGGCACAGATACGCAGTATTTT
NA,NA,TRBJ1-3,TRBV19,CASNTGYSGNTIYF,TGTGCCAGTAACACGGGTTACTCTGGAAACACCATATATTTT
NA,TRBD1,TRBJ1-5,TRBV27,CASSLPQGKYSNQPQHF,TGTGCCAGCAGTTTGCCACAGGGGAAGTATAGCAATCAGCCCCAGCATTTT
NA,NA,TRBJ1-5,TRBV7-2,CASSLVWNSVQPQHF,TGTGCCAGCAGCTTAGTGTGGAATAGCGTCCAGCCCCAGCATTTT
NA,NA,TRBJ2-5,TRBV7-2,CASSVGQVVMETQYF,TGTGCCAGCAGCGTAGGGCAGGTGGTGATGGAGACCCAGTACTTC
NA,TRBD1,TRBJ2-7,TRBV6-5,CASRRGTGAYEQYF,TGTGCCAGCAGACGAGGGACAGGAGCCTACGAGCAGTACTTC
NA,NA,TRBJ1-4,TRBV2,CASSGLTTNEKLFF,TGTGCCAGCAGTGGACTCACAACTAATGAAAAACTGTTTTTT
NA,NA,TRBJ1-5,TRBV2,CASSFTENQPQHF,TGTGCCAGCTCTTTTACGGAAAATCAGCCCCAGCATTTT
once,NA,TRBJ1-1,TRBV6-5,CASSYDEGQGNTEAFF,TGTGCCAGCAGTTACGATGAGGGCCAGGGGAACACTGAAGCTTTCTTT
NA,NA,TRBJ1-1,TRBV30,CAWRGDPTEAFF,TGTGCCTGGAGAGGGGACCCCACTGAAGCTTTCTTT
NA,TRBD1,TRBJ2-1,TRBV6-4,CASSDSGQGSYNEQFF,TGTGCCAGCAGTGACTCGGGACAGGGGTCCTACAATGAGCAGTTCTTC
NA,NA,TRBJ1-2,TRBV5-8,CASSLEGNGYTF,TGTGCCAGCAGCTTGGAGGGGAATGGCTACACCTTC
NA,NA,TRBJ1-6,TRBV28,CASRTSGDSPLHF,TGTGCCAGCAGGACTTCGGGGGATTCACCCCTCCACTTT
NA,NA,TRBJ1-2,TRBV11-3,CASGANRLGDGYTF,TGTGCCAGCGGGGCCAACCGACTAGGGGATGGCTACACCTTC
NA,TRBD1,TRBJ2-5,TRBV29-1,CSAVDRGGETQYF,TGCAGCGCCGTGGACAGGGGAGGCGAGACCCAGTACTTC
once,TRBD1,TRBJ1-4,TRBV28,CASSTTRQGTNEKLFF,TGTGCCAGCAGTACTACGAGACAGGGAACTAATGAAAAACTGTTTTTT
NA,NA,TRBJ2-1,TRBV11-3,CASSYRVPPYNEQFF,TGTGCCAGCAGCTACAGGGTTCCCCCCTACAATGAGCAGTTCTTC
NA,NA,TRBJ2-1,TRBV5-1,CASSLDQELNEQFF,TGCGCCAGCAGCTTGGATCAAGAACTCAATGAGCAGTTCTTC
NA,TRBD2,TRBJ2-7,TRBV11-3,CASSLETSGEQYF,TGTGCCAGCAGCTTAGAGACTAGCGGAGAGCAGTACTTC
NA,NA,TRBJ1-4,TRBV5-1,CASSLGQTGWGEKLFF,TGCGCCAGCAGCTTGGGACAGACAGGTTGGGGCGAAAAACTGTTTTTT
few,NA,TRBJ1-6,TRBV30,CAWSTSNSPLHF,TGTGCCTGGAGTACGAGTAATTCACCCCTCCACTTT
NA,NA,TRBJ1-2,TRBV10-2,CASGRGDGFYGYTF,TGCGCCAGCGGGAGGGGGGACGGTTTTTATGGCTACACCTTC
NA,NA,TRBJ2-5,TRBV19,CASQGGQSQETQYF,TGTGCCAGTCAGGGGGGACAGTCCCAAGAGACCCAGTACTTC
NA,TRBD1,TRBJ1-5,TRBV6-1,CASSEGLQGAQPQHF,TGTGCCAGCAGTGAAGGCCTACAGGGGGCACAGCCCCAGCATTTT
NA,NA,TRBJ2-7,TRBV7-3,CASSLSLARVGSPDYEQYF,TGTGCCAGCAGCTTAAGTCTCGCACGGGTCGGGTCCCCCGACTACGAGCAGTACTTC
once,TRBD1,TRBJ2-2,TRBV6-4,CASSDFDDGDRGGELFF,TGTGCCAGCAGTGACTTCGATGACGGTGACAGGGGAGGGGAGCTGTTTTTT
NA,NA,TRBJ2-7,TRBV20-1,CSASRAYEQYF,TGCAGTGCTAGCAGGGCCTACGAGCAGTACTTC
NA,NA,TRBJ2-2,TRBV7-3,CASSPGLGNTGELFF,TGTGCCAGCAGCCCAGGACTGGGTAACACCGGGGAGCTGTTTTTT
few,NA,TRBJ1-5,TRBV19,CASRREQANQPQHF,TGTGCCAGCCGTCGAGAGCAGGCCAATCAGCCCCAGCATTTT
NA,TRBD1,TRBJ1-4,TRBV7-2,CASSLLGTGGKLFF,TGTGCCAGCAGCTTATTGGGGACAGGGGGAAAACTGTTTTTT
once,NA,TRBJ1-4,TRBV18,CASSPQGSEFIEKLFF,TGTGCCAGCTCACCACAAGGATCGGAGTTCATTGAAAAACTGTTTTTT
NA,NA,TRBJ2-1,TRBV7-2,CASSPRGFYNEQFF,TGTGCCAGCAGCCCTCGAGGTTTCTACAATGAGCAGTTCTTC
NA,TRBD1,TRBJ1-4,TRBV7-9,CASSSSDRGLEKLFF,TGTGCCAGCAGCTCATCTGACAGGGGGCTCGAAAAACTGTTTTTT
NA,NA,TRBJ2-7,TRBV12-1,CASRDRGRFYEQYF,TGTGCCAGCAGGGACAGGGGGCGATTCTACGAGCAGTACTTC
NA,NA,TRBJ2-5,TRBV10-3,CAISESTVQETQYF,TGTGCCATCAGTGAGTCGACAGTCCAAGAGACCCAGTACTTC
NA,NA,TRBJ2-7,TRBV7-3,CASSPSDSSYEQYF,TGTGCCAGCAGCCCATCTGACTCGAGCTACGAGCAGTACTTC
NA,NA,TRBJ2-7,TRBV6-6,CASSYGGLYEQYF,TGTGCCAGCAGTTACGGGGGGCTCTACGAGCAGTACTTC
NA,TRBD1,TRBJ2-6,TRBV2,CASSRTGVIYSGANVLTF,TGTGCCAGCAGTAGGACAGGGGTTATTTATTCTGGGGCCAACGTCCTGACTTTC
few,NA,TRBJ2-5,TRBV18,CASSPPGQPGETQYF,TGTGCCAGCTCACCACCAGGACAGCCTGGAGAGACCCAGTACTTC
NA,TRBD1,TRBJ1-5,TRBV2,CASSSQGAGNQPQHF,TGTGCCAGCAGTTCGCAGGGGGCGGGCAATCAGCCCCAGCATTTT
NA,NA,TRBJ1-1,TRBV4-1,CASSQATLMGRAFF,TGCGCCAGCAGCCAAGCCACCCTAATGGGACGGGCTTTCTTT